One sample yielded the 32 T cell receptor beta chains listed below, sequenced in a study of shared clonotypes between healthy human individuals. Generated by immunoSEQ multiplex PCR, the TCRdb table keeps only in-frame clones and is missing some. The table shows approximately 2,300,000 clones, with 92% occurring only once. Sequencing was carried out using naive CD4+ T cells from PBMCs. Subset noted: CD45RA+ positively selected. These receptors were taken from a young man in good health. Some clones in this sample may be carry-over from other donors' samples.

The chain joins TRBV14 to TRBJ1-2, with D unclear. CDR1 is SGHDN, CDR2 FVKESK, per germline. This CDR3 is built from 13 residues. With 3 bases removed from V and 5 bases from J, the gap between germline ends came to 10 bases. The CDR3 sequence is CASSQVPTYGYTF. Written as DNA, the CDR3 is TGTGCCAGCAGCCAGGTCCCCACTTATGGCTACACCTTC.

This chain links TRBV27 with TRBJ2-5; unclear D gene. Trimming stripped 6 bases from V and 0 bases from J, with 5 bases between. This CDR3 spans 12 amino acids. Germline V gene data show CDR1 as MNHEY and CDR2 as SMNVEV (reference sequence). The CDR3 sequence is CASRGYQETQYF. The CDR3 bases are TGTGCCAGCAGAGGGTACCAAGAGACCCAGTACTTC.

The sample holds one count of this clone. The chain is built from TRBV28 and TRBJ2-5; weak D call: TRBD1 (6 bases). The CDR3 sequence is 15 residues long. Germline V gene lookup returns CDR1 MDHEN and CDR2 SYDVKM. Trimming took off 7 bases at V and 6 bases at J, with 21 bases between the two ends. This CDR3 reads CASIRRGGRGQTQYF. CDR3 sequence (DNA): TGTGCCAGCATCAGAAGAGGGGGACGCGGGCAGACCCAGTACTTC.

The rearrangement links TRBV27 to TRBJ1-5; perhaps TRBD1 as D (6 bases). Per the germline V gene, CDR1 is MNHEY and CDR2 is SMNVEV (reference sequence). The CDR3 contains 17 residues. V was shortened by 2 bases and J by 0 bases, with 14 bases between the two germline ends. The CDR3 region is CASSLTRTAYSNQPQHF. CDR3 bases: TGTGCCAGCAGTTTAACCCGGACAGCTTATAGCAATCAGCCCCAGCATTTT.

This rearrangement joins TRBV5-1 to TRBJ2-5; D not resolved. V was pared by 2 bases and J by 0 bases, with 5 bases between. The CDR3 spans 13 residues. CDR1 and CDR2 (germline): SGHRS, YFSETQ. The CDR3 reads CASSFDNQETQYF. The CDR3 DNA follows: TGCGCCAGCAGCTTTGACAACCAAGAGACCCAGTACTTC. Supplemented by reference TRBV5-1 and TRBJ2-5, the full variable domain reads KAGVTQTPRYLIKTRGQQVTLSCSPISGHRSVSWYQQTPGQGLQFLFEYFSETQRNKGNFPGRFSGRQFSNSRSEMNVSTLELGDSALYLCASSFDNQETQYFGPGTRLLVL.

This sequence joins TRBV5-1 and TRBJ2-7; 9 nucleotides align to TRBD1. J lost 4 bases, V lost 5 bases, and 10 bases had no gene match. The CDR3 length is 15 residues. Germline CDR1 reads SGHRS; CDR2 reads YFSETQ. The CDR3 coding sequence is TGCGCCAGCAGACTATGGGGACAGGGACAATACGAGCAGTACTTC. It codes for CASRLWGQGQYEQYF. The whole variable domain, filled in from reference TRBV5-1 and TRBJ2-7, reads KAGVTQTPRYLIKTRGQQVTLSCSPISGHRSVSWYQQTPGQGLQFLFEYFSETQRNKGNFPGRFSGRQFSNSRSEMNVSTLELGDSALYLCASRLWGQGQYEQYFGPGTRLTVT.

The chain joins TRBV11-3 to TRBJ2-1; unclear D gene. This CDR3 contains 14 residues. Trimming took 1 base from V and 0 from J, leaving 4 bases between them. Germline V CDR1 and CDR2: SGHNT, YENEEA. The CDR3 region has the DNA TGTGCCAGCAGCTTAGGGAGCTCCTACAATGAGCAGTTCTTC. Amino acids: CASSLGSSYNEQFF.

V is TRBV7-9 and J is TRBJ1-3; D not resolved. Trimming shortened V by 5 bases and J by 5 bases, and 16 bases separated the two germline ends. The CDR3 loop spans 15 amino acids. Germline CDR1 is SEHNR and CDR2 is FQNEAQ (reference sequence). The CDR3 nucleotides read TGTGCCAGCAGCCAGCGCGACACTGCAAGAAACACCATATATTTT. As protein: CASSQRDTARNTIYF.

The V gene is TRBV11-1, the J gene TRBJ2-7; D gene uncertain. Germline-derived CDR1 and CDR2 are SGHAT and FQDESV (reference sequence). CDR3 length equals 12 residues. V was pared by 2 bases and J by 4 bases, with 6 bases between. Here the CDR3 reads CASSLLGYEQYF. In DNA, the CDR3 is TGTGCCAGCAGCTTATTGGGGTACGAGCAGTACTTC.

The chain combines TRBV28 with TRBJ2-7, with TRBD1 identical over 9 bases. The V gene end was trimmed by 6 bases and the J gene end by 1 base; junction bases not matched to a gene: 7. This CDR3 has 15 amino acids. CDR1 is MDHEN and CDR2 is SYDVKM in the germline V gene. In nucleotides, the CDR3 is TGTGCCAGCAGCCAGACAGGGGGATTATCCTACGAGCAGTACTTC. This gives the protein CASSQTGGLSYEQYF.

The chain couples TRBV5-1 to TRBJ2-5, with 11 bases that match TRBD1. V shed 3 bases and J 4 bases; nucleotides not matched to a gene: 11. In germline, CDR1 is SGHRS, CDR2 YFSETQ. The CDR3 is 17 amino acids. The CDR3 nucleotides are TGCGCCAGCAGCTATAGAGGGACAGGGGGACTATCAGAGACCCAGTACTTC. Encoded protein: CASSYRGTGGLSETQYF.

The chain carries TRBV2 and TRBJ2-4; D gene unclear. Per germline, CDR1 SNHLY and CDR2 FYNNEI. The CDR3 contains 11 residues. Trimming shortened V by 2 bases and J by 6 bases, and 2 bases separated the two germline ends. The CDR3 coding sequence is TGTGCCAGCAGTGAAACAAACATTCAGTACTTC. This gives the protein CASSETNIQYF.

The chain recombines TRBV6-5 with TRBJ2-7; 9 bases map to TRBD1. The trim removed 6 bases at V and 5 bases at J, leaving 11 bases unmatched. CDR3 length equals 15 residues. Germline V gene data show CDR1 as MNHEY and CDR2 as SVGAGI. The CDR3 coding sequence is TGTGCCAGCAGACCGCAACAGGGGGCGCGCAACGAGCAGTACTTC. Its translation: CASRPQQGARNEQYF.

The rearrangement uses TRBV2 and TRBJ1-5, with 10 bases matching TRBD1. Germline V gene sequence: CDR1 SNHLY, CDR2 FYNNEI. This CDR3 region has 16 residues. V lost 3 bases and J lost 2; bases outside the gene matches: 4. DNA of the CDR3: TGTGCCAGCAGTGACAGACAGGGGGCCGGCAATCAGCCCCAGCATTTT. Encoded protein: CASSDRQGAGNQPQHF. The whole variable domain, filled in from reference TRBV2 and TRBJ1-5, reads EPEVTQTPSHQVTQMGQEVILRCVPISNHLYFYWYRQILGQKVEFLVSFYNNEISEKSEIFDDQFSVERPDGSNFTLKIRSTKLEDSAMYFCASSDRQGAGNQPQHFGDGTRLSIL.

For this clone: The same CDR3 is also encoded by other DNA sequences in this sample. V is TRBV5-4 and J is TRBJ2-6, with D tentatively TRBD2 (5 bases). From germline, CDR1 is SGHNT and CDR2 YYREEE (reference sequence). The CDR3 sequence is 14 residues long. Trimming left V 4 bases short and J 2 bases short, with 7 bases between. The CDR3 region has the DNA TGTGCCAGCAGCCGGGGAACTGGGGCCAACGTCCTGACTTTC. Translated, it gives CASSRGTGANVLTF. The whole variable domain, remainder taken from reference TRBV5-4 and TRBJ2-6, is ETGVTQSPTHLIKTRGQQVTLRCSSQSGHNTVSWYQQALGQGPQFIFQYYREEENGRGNFPPRFSGLQFPNYSSELNVNALELDDSALYLCASSRGTGANVLTFGAGSRLTVL.

The sample holds one count of this clone. This sequence joins TRBV28 and TRBJ2-4, with TRBD1 as a possible D gene (6 bases). Deletions cut 3 bases from V and 0 bases from J, with 15 bases between. The CDR3 runs to 17 residues. Germline assignment: CDR1 MDHEN and CDR2 SYDVKM. CDR3 bases: TGTGCCAGCAGTTTGCTACAGGGACCCCTAGCCAAAAACATTCAGTACTTC. Protein product: CASSLLQGPLAKNIQYF. The entire variable domain, with the rest obtained from reference TRBV28 and TRBJ2-4, is as follows: DVKVTQSSRYLVKRTGEKVFLECVQDMDHENMFWYRQDPGLGLRLIYFSYDVKMKEKGDIPEGYSVSREKKERFSLILESASTNQTSMYLCASSLLQGPLAKNIQYFGAGTRLSVL.

V is TRBV11-2 and J is TRBJ2-3, with D possibly TRBD2 on 6 matching bases. This CDR3 contains 18 residues. The germline V gene has CDR1 SGHAT and CDR2 FQNNGV. Trimming cost V 4 bases and J 1 base, with 21 bases left between them. In DNA, the CDR3 is TGTGCCAGCAGCTGGAGGGTCGTCAGGGTTGACGGCACAGATACGCAGTATTTT. Residues: CASSWRVVRVDGTDTQYF.

This chain uses TRBV7-2 with TRBJ2-3, with unresolved D. The CDR3 consists of 12 residues. V was clipped by 6 bases and J by 6 bases, with 10 bases between them. Germline CDR1 SGHTA, CDR2 FQGNSA. The CDR3 nucleotides are TGTGCCAGCAGTCCCCCCATCGATACGCAGTATTTT. Amino acid sequence: CASSPPIDTQYF. The entire variable domain, with the rest obtained from reference TRBV7-2 and TRBJ2-3, is as follows: GAGVSQSPSNKVTEKGKDVELRCDPISGHTALYWYRQSLGQGLEFLIYFQGNSAPDKSGLPSDRFSAERTGGSVSTLTIQRTQQEDSAVYLCASSPPIDTQYFGPGTRLTVL.

The gene calls are TRBV6-6 and TRBJ2-7, with D perhaps TRBD1 (6 bases). Trimming pared 4 bases from V and 3 bases from J, leaving 16 bases between. This CDR3 comprises 15 residues. Germline V gene data show CDR1 as MNHNY and CDR2 as SVGAGI (reference sequence). Here the CDR3 DNA reads TGTGCCAGCAGTTCTCATCTGGACAGTTACTACGAGCAGTACTTC. This gives the protein CASSSHLDSYYEQYF.

V is TRBV9 and J is TRBJ2-2; D uncertain. The V end was cut by 0 bases, the J end by 2 bases, with 14 bases between. CDR1 and CDR2 (germline): SGDLS, YYNGEE. The CDR3 runs to 17 residues. CDR3 residues: CASSVVPGSFNTGELFF. The CDR3 nucleotides read TGTGCCAGCAGCGTAGTTCCGGGCAGCTTTAACACCGGGGAGCTGTTTTTT.

The V call is TRBV28, the J call TRBJ1-5; the D gene is possibly TRBD1 (6 bases). Germline CDR1 reads MDHEN; CDR2 reads SYDVKM. V was shortened by 5 bases and J by 1 base, with 15 bases between the two germline ends. CDR3 length equals 16 residues. Here the CDR3 reads CASSQDRGGSNQPQHF. CDR3 bases: TGTGCCAGCAGTCAAGATAGGGGGGGGAGCAATCAGCCCCAGCATTTT.

The gene calls are TRBV18 and TRBJ1-2, with no clear D. Germline CDR1 and CDR2: KGHSH and LQKENI. The CDR3 extends over 16 amino acids. The ends were cut back, 5 bases at V and 1 base at J, with 17 bases in the middle. The CDR3 sequence is CASSIVVAAYNYGYTF. The DNA of the CDR3 is TGTGCCAGCTCAATCGTGGTGGCGGCGTATAACTATGGCTACACCTTC.

V usage is TRBV28 and J usage is TRBJ2-1; TRBD2 might be the D (5 bases). Germline values: CDR1 MDHEN, CDR2 SYDVKM. V was clipped by 3 bases and J by 9 bases, with 9 bases between them. CDR3 length: 12 residues. The CDR3: CASSFGSREQFF. CDR3 in DNA: TGTGCCAGCAGTTTTGGGAGTCGTGAGCAGTTCTTC.

The chain employs TRBV5-4 and TRBJ2-1, with D tentatively TRBD1 (5 bases). The length of the CDR3 is 18 residues. Trimming pared 3 bases from V and 0 bases from J, leaving 19 bases between. CDR1 and CDR2 from the germline V gene are SGHNT and YYREEE (reference sequence). The CDR3 sequence is CASSWGRSASSSYNEQFF. The CDR3 nucleotides are TGTGCCAGCAGCTGGGGCCGGTCAGCCTCGAGCTCCTACAATGAGCAGTTCTTC.

As to this clone: Relative to the germline gene, one junction end is altered; a read error may explain this. The V call is TRBV29-1, the J call TRBJ2-2; 11 bases fit TRBD1. Per the germline V gene, CDR1 is SQVTM and CDR2 is ANQGSEA. CDR3 length: 17 amino acids. This CDR3 is CSAETSGQGAGTGELFF. CDR3 coding DNA: TGCAGCGCTGAAACAAGCGGACAGGGGGCGGGGACCGGGGAGCTGTTTTTT.

This chain joins TRBV5-1 and TRBJ1-2; 9 bases line up with TRBD1. This CDR3 has 15 amino acids. CDR1 is SGHRS and CDR2 is YFSETQ in the germline V gene. The junction had 11 bases not matched to a gene; V was cut back by 3 bases and J by 8 bases. In DNA, the CDR3 is TGCGCCAGCAGCTCCAGCCGACTTGGGACAGGGGGCTACACCTTC. It specifies CASSSSRLGTGGYTF.

This chain connects TRBV9 to TRBJ2-2; D gene ambiguous. The germline gives CDR1 SGDLS, CDR2 YYNGEE. This CDR3 comprises 13 residues. Trimming cost V 1 base and J 2 bases, with 3 bases left between them. The CDR3 nucleotides read TGTGCCAGCAGCGTACCCAACACCGGGGAGCTGTTTTTT. This sequence encodes CASSVPNTGELFF. Complete variable domain (other parts from reference TRBV9 and TRBJ2-2): DSGVTQTPKHLITATGQRVTLRCSPRSGDLSVYWYQQSLDQGLQFLIQYYNGEERAKGNILERFSAQQFPDLHSELNLSSLELGDSALYFCASSVPNTGELFFGEGSRLTVL.

The chain links TRBV18 to TRBJ2-1; 7 bases fit TRBD1. After removal of 5 bases from V and 4 bases from J, the junction contained 11 bases not matched to a gene. Germline loops: CDR1 KGHSH, CDR2 LQKENI. The CDR3 has 16 amino acids. CDR3 coding DNA: TGTGCCAGCTCATCTTCCGGGACAGCCTATTACAATGAGCAGTTCTTC. It translates to CASSSSGTAYYNEQFF.

This clone has only one observation. This specimen includes other DNA sequences encoding the same CDR3. The chain employs TRBV5-1 and TRBJ1-1; D is unresolved. Germline CDR1 reads SGHRS; CDR2 reads YFSETQ. V was trimmed by 0 bases and J by 0 bases, leaving 6 bases between them. This CDR3 has 14 residues. The CDR3 reads CASSLDRVNTEAFF. The CDR3 DNA is TGCGCCAGCAGCTTGGACCGAGTGAACACTGAAGCTTTCTTT.

V is TRBV6-1 and J is TRBJ1-1, with 7 bases fitting TRBD1. The germline V gene has CDR1 MNHNS and CDR2 SASEGT. The CDR3 loop spans 16 amino acids. V shed 4 bases, J shed 6 bases, and the junction held 14 bases outside the gene matches. CDR3 nucleotides: TGTGCCAGCAGTGCACGACTGCAGGGGGTGATCGCTGAAGCTTTCTTT. Translated: CASSARLQGVIAEAFF.

Comments on this clone: Other nucleotide sequences from this sample produce the same CDR3. The rearrangement joins TRBV9 to TRBJ1-1; D remains unclear. V lost 2 bases, J lost 1 base, and 9 bases lay in between. This CDR3 comprises 14 residues. Germline V gene data show CDR1 as SGDLS and CDR2 as YYNGEE. The CDR3 loop is CASSVDVTNTEAFF. In DNA, the CDR3 is TGTGCCAGCAGCGTGGACGTAACGAACACTGAAGCTTTCTTT.

A few counts support this clone. CDR3 amino acids: CASSPAWARNQPQHF. CDR3 coding DNA: TGCGCCAGCAGCCCAGCCTGGGCACGAAATCAGCCCCAGCATTTT. The rearrangement uses TRBV4-1 and TRBJ1-5; D remains ambiguous. V lost 4 bases to trimming and J lost 4 bases, with 14 bases between them. Germline V gives CDR1 MGHRA, CDR2 YSYEKL. This CDR3 comprises 15 residues.